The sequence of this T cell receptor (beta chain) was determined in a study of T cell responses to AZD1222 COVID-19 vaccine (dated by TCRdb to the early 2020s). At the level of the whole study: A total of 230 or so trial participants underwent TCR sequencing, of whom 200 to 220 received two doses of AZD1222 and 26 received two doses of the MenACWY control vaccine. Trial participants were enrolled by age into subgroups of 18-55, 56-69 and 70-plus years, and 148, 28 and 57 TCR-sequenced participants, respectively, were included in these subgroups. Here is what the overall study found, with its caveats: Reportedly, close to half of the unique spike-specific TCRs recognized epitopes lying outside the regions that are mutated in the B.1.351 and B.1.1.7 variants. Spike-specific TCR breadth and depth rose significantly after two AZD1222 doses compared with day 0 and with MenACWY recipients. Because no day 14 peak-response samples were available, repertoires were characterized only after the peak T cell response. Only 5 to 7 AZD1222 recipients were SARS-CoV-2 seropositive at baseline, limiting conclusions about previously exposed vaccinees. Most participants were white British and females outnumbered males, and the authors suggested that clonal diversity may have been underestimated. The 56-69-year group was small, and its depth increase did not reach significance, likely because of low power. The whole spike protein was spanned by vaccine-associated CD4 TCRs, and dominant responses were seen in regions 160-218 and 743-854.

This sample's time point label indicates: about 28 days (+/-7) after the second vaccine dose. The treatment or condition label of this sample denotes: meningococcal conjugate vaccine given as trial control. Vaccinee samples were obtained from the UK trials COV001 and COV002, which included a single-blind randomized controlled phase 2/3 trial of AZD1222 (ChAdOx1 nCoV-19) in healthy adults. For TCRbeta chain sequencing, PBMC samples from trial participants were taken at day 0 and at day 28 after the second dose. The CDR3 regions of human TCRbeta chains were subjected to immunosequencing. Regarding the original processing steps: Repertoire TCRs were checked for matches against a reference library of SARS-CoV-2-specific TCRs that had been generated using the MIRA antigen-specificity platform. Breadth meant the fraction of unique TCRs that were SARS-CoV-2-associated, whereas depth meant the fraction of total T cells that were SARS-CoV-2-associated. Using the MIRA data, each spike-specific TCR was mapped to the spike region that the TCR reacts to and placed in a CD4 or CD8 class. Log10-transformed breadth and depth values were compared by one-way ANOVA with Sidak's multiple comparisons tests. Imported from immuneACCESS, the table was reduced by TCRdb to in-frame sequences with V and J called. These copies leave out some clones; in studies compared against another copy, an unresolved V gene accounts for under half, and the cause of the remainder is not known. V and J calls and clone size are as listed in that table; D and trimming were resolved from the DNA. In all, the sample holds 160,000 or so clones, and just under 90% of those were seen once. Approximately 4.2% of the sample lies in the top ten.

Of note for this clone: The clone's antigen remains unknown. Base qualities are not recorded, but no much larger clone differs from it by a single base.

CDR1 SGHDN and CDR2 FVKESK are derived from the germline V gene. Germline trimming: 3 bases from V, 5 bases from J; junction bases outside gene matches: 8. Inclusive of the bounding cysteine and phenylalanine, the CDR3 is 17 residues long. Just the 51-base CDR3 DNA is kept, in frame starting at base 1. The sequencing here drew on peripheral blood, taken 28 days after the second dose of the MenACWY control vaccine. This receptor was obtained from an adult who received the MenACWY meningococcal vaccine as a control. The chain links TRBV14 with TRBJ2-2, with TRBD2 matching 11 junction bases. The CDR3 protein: CASSQALAGVLTGELFF. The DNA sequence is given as TGTGCCAGCAGCCAGGCACTAGCGGGAGTTCTTACCGGGGAGCTGTTTTTT. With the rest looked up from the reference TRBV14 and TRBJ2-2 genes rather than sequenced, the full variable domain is EAGVTQFPSHSVIEKGQTVTLRCDPISGHDNLYWYRRVMGKEIKFLLHFVKESKQDESGMPNNRFLAERTGGTYSTLKVQPAELEDSGVYFCASSQALAGVLTGELFFGEGSRLTVL.